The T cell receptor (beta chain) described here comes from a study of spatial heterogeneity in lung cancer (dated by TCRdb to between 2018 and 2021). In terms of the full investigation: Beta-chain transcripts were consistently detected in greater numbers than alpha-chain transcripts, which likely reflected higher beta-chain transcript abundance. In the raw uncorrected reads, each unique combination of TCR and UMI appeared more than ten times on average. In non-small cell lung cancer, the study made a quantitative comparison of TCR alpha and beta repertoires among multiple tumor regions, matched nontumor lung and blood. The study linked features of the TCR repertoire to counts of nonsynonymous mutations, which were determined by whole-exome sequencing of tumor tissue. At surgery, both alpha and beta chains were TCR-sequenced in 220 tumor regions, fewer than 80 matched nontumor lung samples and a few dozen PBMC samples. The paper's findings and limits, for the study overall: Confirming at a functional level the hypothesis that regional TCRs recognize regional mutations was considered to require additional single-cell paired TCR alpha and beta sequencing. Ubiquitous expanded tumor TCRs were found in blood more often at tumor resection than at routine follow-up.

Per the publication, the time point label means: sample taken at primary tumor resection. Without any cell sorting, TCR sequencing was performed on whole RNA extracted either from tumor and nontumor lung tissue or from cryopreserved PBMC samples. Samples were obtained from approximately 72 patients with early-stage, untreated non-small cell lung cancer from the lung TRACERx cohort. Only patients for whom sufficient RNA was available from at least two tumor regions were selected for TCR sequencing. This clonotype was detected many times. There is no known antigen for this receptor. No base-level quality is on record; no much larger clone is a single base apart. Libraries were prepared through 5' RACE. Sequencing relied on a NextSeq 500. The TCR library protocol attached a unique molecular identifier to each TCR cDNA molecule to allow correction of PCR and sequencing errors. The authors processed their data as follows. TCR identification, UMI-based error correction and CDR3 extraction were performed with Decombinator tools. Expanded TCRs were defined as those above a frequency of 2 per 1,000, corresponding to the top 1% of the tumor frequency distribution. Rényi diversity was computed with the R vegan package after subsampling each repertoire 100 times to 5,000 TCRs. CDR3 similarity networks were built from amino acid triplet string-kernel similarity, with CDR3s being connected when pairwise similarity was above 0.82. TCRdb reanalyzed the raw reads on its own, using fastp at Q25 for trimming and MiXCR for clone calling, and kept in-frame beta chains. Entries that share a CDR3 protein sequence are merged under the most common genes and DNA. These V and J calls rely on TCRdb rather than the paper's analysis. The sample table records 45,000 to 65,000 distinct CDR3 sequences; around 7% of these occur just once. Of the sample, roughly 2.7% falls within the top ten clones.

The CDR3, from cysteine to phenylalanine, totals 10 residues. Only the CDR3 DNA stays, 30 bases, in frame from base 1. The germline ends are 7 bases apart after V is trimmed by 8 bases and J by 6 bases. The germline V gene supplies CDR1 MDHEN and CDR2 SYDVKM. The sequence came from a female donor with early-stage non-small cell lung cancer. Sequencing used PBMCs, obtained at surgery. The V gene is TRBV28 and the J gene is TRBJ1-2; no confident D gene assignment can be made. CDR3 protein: CASRGDGYTF. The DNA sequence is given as TGTGCCAGCCGAGGAGATGGCTACACCTTC.